This record concerns one T cell receptor (beta chain) sequence. Its antigen is currently unknown. Specimens obtained from alopecia areata patients comprised lesional scalp punch biopsies and peripheral blood. T lymphocytes (CD4+ and CD8+) were sorted from PBMCs. Germline CDR1 SQVTM, CDR2 ANQGSEA. This CDR3 comprises 10 residues. The data were taken from a study of CD8+ T cells in alopecia areata. The study, taken as a whole, reports: Resident alphabeta T cells of normal skin are also sequenced in scalp samples. Higher clonality was seen in lesional scalp than in normal scalp, especially in alopecia totalis/universalis.

TCR sequencing used cDNA made by reverse transcription of extracted RNA. Assay used: immunoSEQ multiplex PCR; TCRdb lists only in-frame clones, some missing. In the table there are about 64,000 clones, roughly 45% of which are singletons. Sequenced sample: NKG2D-low CD8+ T cells sorted from blood. The chain links TRBV29-1 to TRBJ2-5, with unresolved D. The DNA end lines up better with TRBJ2-7; the J call may be wrong. This receptor was taken from a human donor with alopecia areata. This CDR3 is CSVLSYEQYF. The DNA for the CDR3 is TGCAGCGTCTTGTCCTACGAGCAGTACTTC.